This T cell receptor (beta chain) was captured by sequencing in a study of blood T cells in healthy people across ages. General study results and limits: More naive CD4+ cells and higher diversity marked long-lived donors relative to aged donors.

Sample-barcoded 5' priming and a J-beta primer mix drove a second PCR of about 6 to 12 cycles. TCRdb ran MiXCR on the 5' RACE reads and lists one entry per CDR3 protein. The sample comprises more than 900,000 distinct CDR3 sequences, less than 25% of which are singletons, and about 0.8% rests with the top ten. Germline values: CDR1 MNHEY, CDR2 SMNVEV (reference sequence). The CDR3 contains 15 residues. With 2 bases clipped from V and 4 bases from J, the junction kept 7 bases outside the gene matches. This clonotype has a single count. Its target is unknown. Every sample gave at least 6 micrograms of total RNA when it was extracted. In addition, the sample was reused for a study of T cells of mothers and their children. Turning to that study: Once extracted, all RNA went into cDNA synthesis at approximately 1.6 ug per 15 ul. The authors added sample barcodes and 2-4 random nucleotides using the M1S primer of the second PCR.

The sequence came from a girl aged 2 to 9 in good health. The sequenced material came from blood. The rearrangement uses TRBV27 and TRBJ2-7; 8 bases agree with TRBD2. In nucleotides, the CDR3 is TGTGCCAGCAGTTTAAATCGCGGGGGGCTTTACGAGCAGTACTTC. The encoded protein is CASSLNRGGLYEQYF.